This T cell receptor beta chain originates from a study of beta chain features in type 1 diabetes. At the level of the study: No patient-donor differences in age, gender, total cells or subset yield. Study-wide results and limits: A closer apparent resemblance between naive, central memory and Treg TCRB repertoires was seen in patients than in healthy donors. Patients with Type 1 diabetes showed moderately but significantly shorter TCRB CDR3s in all four CD4+ subsets.

This CDR3 comprises 13 residues. V lost 3 bases to trimming and J lost 7 bases; unmatched junction nucleotides: 4. Germline CDR1 KGHSH, CDR2 LQKENI. Investigators reverse transcribed all isolated RNA, so they sequenced expressed TCRB transcripts. Clones were sequenced by immunoSEQ multiplex PCR, and TCRdb holds only the in-frame ones, with some missing. The data contain about 180,000 clones, 7.8% of them singletons. Regarding this clone: Its antigen is not known.

The rearrangement joins TRBV18 to TRBJ1-1; 8 nucleotides line up with TRBD1. The sequence was obtained from a woman in her 40s with type 1 diabetes. Sequencing was carried out using central memory CD4+ T cells from blood. This chain's CDR3 is CASSPGTGNEAFF. CDR3 nucleotide sequence: TGTGCCAGCTCACCGGGGACAGGCAATGAAGCTTTCTTT.